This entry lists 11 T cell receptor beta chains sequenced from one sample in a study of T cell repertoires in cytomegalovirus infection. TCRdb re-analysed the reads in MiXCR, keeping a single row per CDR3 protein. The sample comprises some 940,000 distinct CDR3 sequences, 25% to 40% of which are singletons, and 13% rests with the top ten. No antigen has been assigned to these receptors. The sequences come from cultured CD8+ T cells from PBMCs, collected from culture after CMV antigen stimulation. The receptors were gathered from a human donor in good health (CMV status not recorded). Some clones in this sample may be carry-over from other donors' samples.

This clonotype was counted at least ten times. The DNA of the CDR3 is TGTGCCAGCAGCCAAGCCCTAGCGGGGGGGAGGAATGAGCAGTTCTTC. Amino acid sequence: CASSQALAGGRNEQFF. The V call is TRBV7-8, the J call TRBJ2-1; 12 bases fit TRBD2. This CDR3 region has 16 residues. Losses at the gene ends were 5 bases for V and 7 bases for J; bases not matched to a gene: 9. CDR1 and CDR2 from the germline V gene are SGHVS and FQNEAQ.

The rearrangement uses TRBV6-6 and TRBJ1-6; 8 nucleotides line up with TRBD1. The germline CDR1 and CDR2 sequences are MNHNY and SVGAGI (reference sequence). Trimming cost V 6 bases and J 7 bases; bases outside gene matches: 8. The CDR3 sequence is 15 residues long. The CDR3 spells CASSNADRVNSPLHF. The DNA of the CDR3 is TGTGCCAGCAGCAATGCGGACAGGGTGAATTCACCCCTCCACTTT.

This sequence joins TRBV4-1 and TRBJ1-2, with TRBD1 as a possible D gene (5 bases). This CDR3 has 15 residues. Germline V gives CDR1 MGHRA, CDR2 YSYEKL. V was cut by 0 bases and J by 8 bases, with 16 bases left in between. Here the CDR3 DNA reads TGCGCCAGCAGCCAAGATAAAGGGGCGCGTCAAGGCTACACCTTC. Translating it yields CASSQDKGARQGYTF.

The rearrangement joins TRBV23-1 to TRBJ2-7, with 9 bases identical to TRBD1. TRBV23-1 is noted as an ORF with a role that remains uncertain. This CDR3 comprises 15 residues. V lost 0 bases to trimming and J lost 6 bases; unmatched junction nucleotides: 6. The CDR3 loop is CASSQSGQGPCEQYV. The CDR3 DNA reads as TGCGCCAGCAGTCAATCGGGACAGGGACCATGCGAGCAGTACGTC.

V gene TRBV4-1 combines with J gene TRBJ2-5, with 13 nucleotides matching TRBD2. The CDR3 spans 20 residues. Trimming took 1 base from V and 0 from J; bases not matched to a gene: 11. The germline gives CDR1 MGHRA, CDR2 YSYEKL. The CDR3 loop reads CASSQGALGLAGENQETQYF. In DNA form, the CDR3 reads TGCGCCAGCAGCCAAGGTGCCCTCGGACTAGCGGGGGAAAACCAAGAGACCCAGTACTTC.

CDR3 loop: CSATTSGWDSYNEQFF. CDR3 nucleotide sequence: TGCAGTGCTACGACTAGCGGGTGGGACTCCTACAATGAGCAGTTCTTC. The rearrangement joins TRBV20-1 to TRBJ2-1; TRBD2 matches at 10 bases. The CDR3 is 16 residues long. After removal of 4 bases from V and 0 bases from J, the junction contained 6 bases not matched to a gene. CDR1 and CDR2 from the germline V gene are DFQATT and SNEGSKA (reference sequence).

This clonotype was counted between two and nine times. The chain's CDR3 is CASSPGRLGGELFF. CDR3 bases: TGTGCCAGCAGCCCGGGACGGCTAGGGGGGGAGCTGTTTTTT. This chain connects TRBV7-8 to TRBJ2-2; D might be TRBD1 or TRBD2, each matching 5 bases. Germline CDR1 and CDR2: SGHVS and FQNEAQ. The CDR3 is made up of 14 amino acids. V lost 5 bases, J lost 8 bases, and 15 bases lay in between.

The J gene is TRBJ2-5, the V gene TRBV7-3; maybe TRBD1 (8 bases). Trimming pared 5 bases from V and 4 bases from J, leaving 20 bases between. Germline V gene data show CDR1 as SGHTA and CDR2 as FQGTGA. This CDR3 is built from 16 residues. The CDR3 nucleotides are TGTGCCAGCAGCCCAGGCCCAGGGGGCGGGGGAGAGACCCAGTACTTC. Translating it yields CASSPGPGGGGETQYF.

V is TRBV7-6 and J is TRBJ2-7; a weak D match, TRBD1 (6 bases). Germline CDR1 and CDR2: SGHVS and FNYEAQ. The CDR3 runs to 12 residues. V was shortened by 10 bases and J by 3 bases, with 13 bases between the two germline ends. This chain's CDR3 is CANSRGHYEQYV. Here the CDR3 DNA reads TGTGCCAACTCGAGGGGACACTACGAGCAGTACGTC.

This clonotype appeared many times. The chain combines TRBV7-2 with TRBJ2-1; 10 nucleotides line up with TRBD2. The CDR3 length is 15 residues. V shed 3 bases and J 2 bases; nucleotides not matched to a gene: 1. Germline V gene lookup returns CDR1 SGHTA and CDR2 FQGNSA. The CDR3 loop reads CASSFSGGTYNEQFF. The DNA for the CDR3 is TGTGCCAGCAGCTTTAGCGGGGGGACCTACAATGAGCAGTTCTTC.

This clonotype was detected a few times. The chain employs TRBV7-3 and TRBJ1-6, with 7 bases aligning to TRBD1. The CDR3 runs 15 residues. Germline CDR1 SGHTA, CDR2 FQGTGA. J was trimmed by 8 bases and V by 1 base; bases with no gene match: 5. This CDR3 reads CASSLIRDRDSPLHF. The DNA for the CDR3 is TGTGCCAGCAGCTTAATAAGGGACAGAGATTCACCCCTCCACTTT.